This is a list of T cell receptor beta chains from one sample in a study of blood T cell repertoires in COVID-19. Produced via immunoSEQ multiplex PCR; TCRdb's table is partial and in-frame only. The sample carries roughly 170,000 clones, roughly nine tenths recorded once. Sequencing was performed on peripheral blood. The receptors shown here come from a man in his 70s with active or convalescent COVID-19. The CDR3 runs from the conserved cysteine through the conserved F or W. D genes are given only for firm matches.

V gene	J gene	D gene	CDR3 DNA	CDR3 protein
TRBV5-8	TRBJ1-1	-	TGTGCCAGCAGCGACCACCTCGCACAGAAGAACACTGAAGCTTTCTTT	CASSDHLAQKNTEAFF
TRBV6-5	TRBJ1-6	-	TGTGCCAGCAGTTACTCGCGCAGGGCATATAATTCACCCCTCCACTTT	CASSYSRRAYNSPLHF
TRBV7-2	TRBJ2-3	TRBD2	TGTGCCAGCAGCTTTGGGCTAGCGGGGGGTGGTGATACGCAGTATTTT	CASSFGLAGGGDTQYF
TRBV18	TRBJ1-5	-	TGTGCCAGCTCACCTACCACGGTGAGCAATCAGCCCCAGCATTTT	CASSPTTVSNQPQHF
TRBV19	TRBJ1-4	-	TGTGCCAGTAGGGAGAATGAAAAACTGTTTTTT	CASRENEKLFF
TRBV5-5	TRBJ2-2	TRBD1	TGTGCCAGCATCCTCTACAGGGGGCGCGACACCGGGGAGCTGTTTTTT	CASILYRGRDTGELFF
TRBV7-8	TRBJ1-2	-	TGTGCCAGCAGCCAGATTGACGCGCGGGGAACCTTC	CASSQIDARGTF
TRBV5-1	TRBJ2-1	-	TGCGCCAGCAGGACTGGGTACGGTGAGCAGTTCTTC	CASRTGYGEQFF
TRBV9	TRBJ2-7	-	TGTGCCAGCAACCCCGGTTTGGGGCACGAGCAGTACTTC	CASNPGLGHEQYF
TRBV3-1/TRBV3-2	TRBJ2-2	-	TGTGCCAGCAGCCTGCGCGGGCTCCCCAACTCACGGCCCAGCGGGGAGCTGTTTTTT	CASSLRGLPNSRPSGELFF